The 26 T cell receptor beta chains presented below share a single source sample, sequenced in a study of blood T cell repertoires in COVID-19. The data were produced by immunoSEQ multiplex PCR, yet TCRdb's version contains in-frame clones alone and is incomplete. The sample includes roughly 25,000 clones, 82% of them seen just once. Sequenced sample: peripheral blood. These receptors were collected from a human donor in a cohort sampled during active COVID-19.

The chain carries TRBV5-5 and TRBJ2-7; TRBD2 might be the D (5 bases). The V and J ends lost 4 bases and 2 bases respectively, with 13 bases between them. Germline V lookup: CDR1 SGHKS, CDR2 YYEKEE (reference sequence). This CDR3 spans 14 amino acids. The CDR3 bases are TGTGCCAGCAGCCTCTCGGACGGGACCTACGAGCAGTACTTC. Its translation is CASSLSDGTYEQYF.

This clone was seen a handful of times. The gene calls are TRBV2 and TRBJ2-2, with unresolved D. CDR1 SNHLY and CDR2 FYNNEI come from the germline V gene. Trimming shortened V by 5 bases and J by 3 bases, and 4 bases separated the two germline ends. The CDR3 is 12 amino acids. CDR3 sequence reads: CASSRDTGELFF. The CDR3 DNA follows: TGTGCCAGCAGTCGGGACACCGGGGAGCTGTTTTTT.

J is TRBJ2-7 and V is TRBV6-6, with 10 bases matching TRBD1. This CDR3 comprises 15 residues. CDR1 and CDR2 from the germline V gene are MNHNY and SVGAGI (reference sequence). Trimming removed 7 bases from V and 5 bases from J; junction bases left unmatched: 11. The CDR3 here is CASKGPGQGRDEQYF. The CDR3 DNA reads TGTGCCAGCAAGGGTCCGGGACAGGGGAGAGACGAGCAGTACTTC.

This clone was picked up a small number of times. The V and J genes are TRBV4-1 and TRBJ1-2; tentatively, D is TRBD1 (5 bases). The CDR3 length is 17 residues. V was shortened by 3 bases and J by 1 base, with 18 bases between the two germline ends. Germline values: CDR1 MGHRA, CDR2 YSYEKL. The CDR3 DNA follows: TGCGCCAGCAGCCATCGGGGCGGGGCGACGCTTAACTATGGCTACACCTTC. Protein: CASSHRGGATLNYGYTF.

This clone appeared once. The V gene is TRBV27, the J gene TRBJ1-4, with 7 bases fitting TRBD1. Unmatched junction bases numbered 11, after V lost 6 bases and J lost 7 bases. CDR1 is MNHEY and CDR2 is SMNVEV in the germline V gene (reference sequence). The CDR3 consists of 15 residues. The CDR3 DNA is TGTGCCAGCAGCTCAGAGGGGACAGTACCTGAAAAACTGTTTTTT. It yields the protein CASSSEGTVPEKLFF.

The genes are TRBV27 and TRBJ2-1; the match to TRBD1 covers 8 bases. The CDR3 has 13 amino acids. Trimming took 4 bases from V and 10 from J; bases not matched to a gene: 6. Germline V gene lookup returns CDR1 MNHEY and CDR2 SMNVEV (reference sequence). DNA of the CDR3: TGTGCCAGCAGTTACAGGGGGGCGGCCGAGCAGTTCTTC. It translates to CASSYRGAAEQFF.

This rearrangement joins TRBV5-4 to TRBJ1-1; 12 positions agree with TRBD1. The J segment lost 6 bases and the V segment lost 4 bases, leaving 4 bases of the junction unmatched. The CDR3 is 14 residues long. CDR1 and CDR2 from the germline V gene are SGHNT and YYREEE (reference sequence). CDR3: CASSRGQGAAEAFF. For the CDR3, the DNA is TGTGCCAGCAGCCGGGGACAGGGGGCGGCTGAAGCTTTCTTT.

The rearrangement uses TRBV5-1 and TRBJ1-6; 7 bases are shared with TRBD1. CDR1 and CDR2 from the germline V gene are SGHRS and YFSETQ. The CDR3 extends over 14 amino acids. Losses at the gene ends were 3 bases for V and 7 bases for J; bases not matched to a gene: 4. The CDR3 region is CASSSGTENSPLHF. The CDR3 DNA is TGCGCCAGCAGCTCGGGGACAGAGAATTCACCCCTCCACTTT.

The chain combines TRBV20-1 with TRBJ2-3; 10 bases fit TRBD2. CDR1 DFQATT and CDR2 SNEGSKA come from the germline V gene (reference sequence). The V segment lost 3 bases and the J segment 2 bases; nucleotides outside the gene matches: 8. The CDR3 loop spans 16 amino acids. CDR3 nucleotide sequence: TGCAGTGCTAGTCCCTGGACTAGCGGAGTCACAGATACGCAGTATTTT. Translated, it gives CSASPWTSGVTDTQYF.

The chain has TRBV5-1 and TRBJ2-7; 12 bases agree with TRBD2. The CDR3 is 19 amino acids. CDR1 and CDR2 (germline): SGHRS, YFSETQ. V gave up 0 bases and J gave up 5 bases; unmatched junction bases: 15. The CDR3 sequence is CASSLAAYALTSGSNEQYF. The CDR3 DNA reads TGCGCCAGCAGCTTGGCGGCGTATGCTTTGACTAGCGGGAGTAACGAGCAGTACTTC.

Judged by abundance, this clone is medium-sized. The same CDR3 also results from other DNA sequences found in this sample. J is TRBJ2-7 and V is TRBV5-1, with a possible D match to TRBD1 (5 bases). The CDR3 sequence is 14 residues long. V was shortened by 0 bases and J by 4 bases, with 11 bases between the two germline ends. Germline-derived CDR1 and CDR2 are SGHRS and YFSETQ. CDR3 loop: CASSLEGAVYEQYF. The CDR3 DNA reads TGCGCCAGCAGCTTGGAAGGGGCGGTATACGAGCAGTACTTC.

This chain joins TRBV28 and TRBJ2-7; 11 bases agree with TRBD1. Per the germline V gene, CDR1 is MDHEN and CDR2 is SYDVKM. The CDR3 is 16 residues long. The J segment lost 5 bases and the V segment lost 5 bases, leaving 11 bases of the junction unmatched. CDR3 amino acids: CASSPSRTGGMNEQYF. In DNA form, the CDR3 reads TGTGCCAGCAGTCCTAGCAGGACAGGGGGCATGAACGAGCAGTACTTC.

V and J are TRBV27 and TRBJ1-1; no clear D. Germline lookup yields CDR1 MNHEY and CDR2 SMNVEV (reference sequence). The CDR3 contains 13 residues. With 3 bases removed from V and 11 bases from J, the gap between germline ends came to 16 bases. In nucleotides, the CDR3 is TGTGCCAGCAGTTTCTCGCGCGTTCATTGGGCTTTCTTT. Translated: CASSFSRVHWAFF.

This clone was seen a few times. The chain couples TRBV15 to TRBJ1-6; TRBD1 matches at 9 bases. The CDR3 contains 16 residues. With 4 bases clipped from V and 13 bases from J, the junction kept 14 bases outside the gene matches. The germline CDR1 and CDR2 sequences are LNHNV and YYDKDF (reference sequence). The CDR3 bases are TGTGCCACCAGCACCAACCTGGGACAGGGCTTTTTGCCCCTCCACTTT. Its protein is CATSTNLGQGFLPLHF.

J is TRBJ1-1 and V is TRBV28, with D possibly matching TRBD1 (5 bases). The length of the CDR3 is 15 residues. Per the germline V gene, CDR1 is MDHEN and CDR2 is SYDVKM. V lost 6 bases to trimming and J lost 1 base, with 15 bases between them. CDR3 bases: TGTGCCAGCAGCCGACTCCAGACAGCGAACACTGAAGCTTTCTTT. Encoded protein: CASSRLQTANTEAFF. The full variable domain, in which reference TRBV28 and TRBJ1-1 provide the parts outside the CDR3, is DVKVTQSSRYLVKRTGEKVFLECVQDMDHENMFWYRQDPGLGLRLIYFSYDVKMKEKGDIPEGYSVSREKKERFSLILESASTNQTSMYLCASSRLQTANTEAFFGQGTRLTVV.

The V gene is TRBV29-1, the J gene TRBJ1-2, with no clear D. CDR3 length equals 12 residues. V lost 5 bases, J lost 2 bases, and 9 bases lay in between. Germline V gene data show CDR1 as SQVTM and CDR2 as ANQGSEA. The CDR3 is CSVTSGNYGYTF. The CDR3 DNA follows: TGCAGCGTTACGTCAGGAAACTATGGCTACACCTTC. Full variable domain (missing parts from reference TRBV29-1 and TRBJ1-2): SAVISQKPSRDICQRGTSLTIQCQVDSQVTMMFWYRQQPGQSLTLIATANQGSEATYESGFVIDKFPISRPNLTFSTLTVSNMSPEDSSIYLCSVTSGNYGYTFGSGTRLTVV.

CDR3: CASSQTRPENTGELFF. As DNA, the CDR3 is TGTGCCAGCAGCCAGACTCGTCCCGAGAACACCGGGGAGCTGTTTTTT. The gene calls are TRBV3-1 (or the pseudogene TRBV3-2) and TRBJ2-2, with D unresolved. Deletions cut 3 bases from V and 1 base from J, with 12 bases between. Per germline, CDR1 LGHDT and CDR2 YNNKEL (reference sequence). The CDR3 spans 16 residues.

V is TRBV23-1 and J is TRBJ2-7, with 10 bases fitting TRBD1. Being an ORF, TRBV23-1 has a function that is uncertain. The CDR3 is 16 amino acids. V dropped 8 bases and J dropped 5; count of bases not matched to a gene: 15. CDR3 in DNA: TGCGCCAGCGTACCGACGACCGGGACAGGGGTCAACGAGCAGTACTTC. Residues: CASVPTTGTGVNEQYF.

J is TRBJ2-2 and V is TRBV4-3, with D tentatively TRBD2 (5 bases). With 1 base removed from V and 6 bases from J, the gap between germline ends came to 9 bases. The CDR3 has 14 amino acids. CDR1 and CDR2 (germline): LGHNA, YSLEER. This CDR3 reads CASSQGRGSGELFF. As DNA, the CDR3 is TGCGCCAGCAGCCAAGGACGCGGGTCCGGGGAGCTGTTTTTT.

This clone appeared once. The chain links TRBV4-1 to TRBJ2-7, with 12 bases fitting TRBD2. This CDR3 spans 16 amino acids. The germline CDR1 and CDR2 sequences are MGHRA and YSYEKL. Germline trimming cut 2 bases from V and 7 bases from J; bases unmatched to any gene: 9. As DNA, the CDR3 is TGCGCCAGCAGCCAACCCACTAGCGGGAGGAAAGGGGAGCAGTACTTC. Protein sequence: CASSQPTSGRKGEQYF.

CDR3 amino acids: CATSAKGLAGSDEQFF. The CDR3 DNA reads as TGTGCCACCAGTGCAAAAGGACTAGCGGGTTCAGATGAGCAGTTCTTC. The rearrangement joins TRBV24-1 to TRBJ2-1; TRBD2 matches 11 bases. V gave up 5 bases and J gave up 8 bases; unmatched junction bases: 10. Germline CDR1 reads KGHDR; CDR2 reads SFDVKD. This CDR3 contains 16 residues.

This rearrangement joins TRBV4-3 to TRBJ1-2; tentative D call: TRBD1 (5 bases). This CDR3 region has 20 residues. Trimming pared 4 bases from V and 5 bases from J, leaving 32 bases between. In germline, CDR1 is LGHNA, CDR2 YSLEER. Here the CDR3 DNA reads TGCGCCAGCAGCCGTCGGGGGTCACGCGTCCCCTTCGGGAGAGGGTATGGCTACACCTTC. It specifies CASSRRGSRVPFGRGYGYTF.

This chain links TRBV10-3 with TRBJ1-3; D gene unclear. The CDR3 runs 15 residues. Germline CDR1 ENHRY, CDR2 SYGVKD. Between the trimmed V and J ends, which lost 4 bases and 0 bases, there was a span of 10 bases. The DNA of the CDR3 is TGTGCCATCAGTGCTAATCTGATCTCTGGAAACACCATATATTTT. Translated: CAISANLISGNTIYF.

This chain joins TRBV28 and TRBJ2-7; the D gene is possibly TRBD1 (6 bases). Trimming cost V 2 bases and J 1 base, with 15 bases left between them. The CDR3 contains 16 residues. Germline V gene sequence: CDR1 MDHEN, CDR2 SYDVKM. This CDR3 reads CASSLPPTGLSYEQYF. Written as DNA, the CDR3 is TGTGCCAGCAGTTTACCCCCGACAGGCCTGTCCTACGAGCAGTACTTC. The full variable domain, completed using reference TRBV28 and TRBJ2-7, is DVKVTQSSRYLVKRTGEKVFLECVQDMDHENMFWYRQDPGLGLRLIYFSYDVKMKEKGDIPEGYSVSREKKERFSLILESASTNQTSMYLCASSLPPTGLSYEQYFGPGTRLTVT.

The chain's CDR3 is CASRARGGGPNTGELFF. The CDR3 bases are TGTGCCAGCAGAGCCCGGGGAGGAGGGCCGAACACCGGGGAGCTGTTTTTT. The V and J genes are TRBV5-4 and TRBJ2-2; tentative D call: TRBD2 (6 bases). The germline gives CDR1 SGHNT, CDR2 YYREEE (reference sequence). This CDR3 comprises 17 residues. Trimming took off 5 bases at V and 0 bases at J, with 17 bases between the two ends.

The chain uses TRBV7-9 and TRBJ1-4, with a possible D match to TRBD1 (5 bases). The CDR3 totals 17 residues. Trimming stripped 2 bases from V and 3 bases from J, with 16 bases between. From germline, CDR1 is SEHNR and CDR2 FQNEAQ (reference sequence). The CDR3 DNA reads as TGTGCCAGCAGCTTAAAGGCCCCGGGGGTGGCTAATGAAAAACTGTTTTTT. Protein: CASSLKAPGVANEKLFF.